A selection of T cell receptor beta chains follows, all from one sample in a study of shared clonotypes between healthy human individuals. This table comes from immunoSEQ multiplex PCR, and its TCRdb copy is limited to in-frame clones, with some not included. The sample lists some 680,000 clones; more than 70% were seen once. Sample: memory CD4+ T cells sorted from blood. These receptors came from a woman under 40 in good health. Both conserved end residues are part of each CDR3.

v_call cdr3_aa
TRBV4-1 CASSQSPLLDREETQYF
TRBV18 CASSTTGEGTNEKLFF
TRBV7-9 CASSLTIRSGGVTQYF
TRBV5-1 CASSLVHTSETYEQYF
TRBV30 CAWQKKRSGTGGFSTGELFF
TRBV28 CASIPSGTGHKRQYF
TRBV25-1 CASSAGQTNTEAFF
TRBV5-1 CASSSGQETDTQYF
TRBV2 CASSAGRTYEQYF
TRBV5-1 CASSSGLAQETQYF
TRBV30 CACPRGGGNTIYF
TRBV19 CASSPPGEPPGAFF
TRBV5-1 CASSWGEAYNEQFF
TRBV7-8 CASSVFLLAGNTGELFF
TRBV15 CATSSRGNTIYF
TRBV28 CASSSAGAGTYEQYF
TRBV30 CAWSVSWLAGGRTYNEQFF